The T cell receptor beta chain described here comes from a study of blood T cells in healthy people across ages. The wider study: Capturing about one barcoded beta molecule per two T cells was achieved by template switching. Findings and caveats of the study: Fewer expanded clones and more diversity marked long-lived versus aged donors. Older age went with lower TCR beta diversity per million T cells, in a roughly linear way.

A second about 7 to 12 cycle PCR used barcoded and J-beta primers. Every molecule of cDNA carried a tag from a template-switch adaptor with 12 random nucleotides. TCRdb re-called the 5' RACE reads through MiXCR, storing one row per CDR3 protein. Seen here are some 1.5 million distinct CDR3 sequences, approximately 28% observed once, and the top ten hold 7.7%. Notes on this clonotype: Its target is unknown.

The source is a woman in her 30s in good health. Sequences were obtained from blood.

This chain's CDR3 is CSARTSGPETDTQYF. CDR3 bases: TGCAGTGCTAGGACTAGCGGACCTGAGACAGATACGCAGTATTTT. The chain couples TRBV20-1 to TRBJ2-3; TRBD2 agrees at 9 bases. Trimming at V came to 3 bases and at J to 3 bases, leaving 7 bases not matched to a gene. This CDR3 is built from 15 residues. CDR1 and CDR2 (germline): DFQATT, SNEGSKA (reference sequence).